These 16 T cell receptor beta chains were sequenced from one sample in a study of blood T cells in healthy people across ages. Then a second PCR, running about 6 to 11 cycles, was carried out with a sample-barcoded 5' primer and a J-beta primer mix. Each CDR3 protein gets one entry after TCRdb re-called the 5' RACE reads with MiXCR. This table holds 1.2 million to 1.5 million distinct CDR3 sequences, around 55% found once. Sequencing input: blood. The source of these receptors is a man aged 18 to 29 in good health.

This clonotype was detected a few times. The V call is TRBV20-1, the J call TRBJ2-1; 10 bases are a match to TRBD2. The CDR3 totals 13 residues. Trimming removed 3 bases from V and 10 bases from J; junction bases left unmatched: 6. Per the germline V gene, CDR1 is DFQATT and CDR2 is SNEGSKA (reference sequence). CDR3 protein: CSASASGSYEQFF. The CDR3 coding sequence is TGCAGTGCTAGCGCTAGCGGGAGCTACGAGCAGTTCTTC.

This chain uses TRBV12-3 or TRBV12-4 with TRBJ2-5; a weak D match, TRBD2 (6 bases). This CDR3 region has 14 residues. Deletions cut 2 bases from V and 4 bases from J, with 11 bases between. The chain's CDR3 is CASSLFAGTETQYF. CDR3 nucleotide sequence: TGTGCCAGCAGTTTATTCGCGGGAACAGAGACCCAGTACTTC.

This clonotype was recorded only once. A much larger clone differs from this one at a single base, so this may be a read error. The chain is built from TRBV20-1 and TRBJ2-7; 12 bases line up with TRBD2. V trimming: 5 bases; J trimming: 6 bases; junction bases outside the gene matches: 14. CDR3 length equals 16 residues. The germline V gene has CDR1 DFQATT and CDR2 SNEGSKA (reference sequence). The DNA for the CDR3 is TGCAGTGCTCCCCGGACTAGCGGGGACGAATTAAGCGAGCAGTACTTC. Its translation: CSAPRTSGDELSEQYF.

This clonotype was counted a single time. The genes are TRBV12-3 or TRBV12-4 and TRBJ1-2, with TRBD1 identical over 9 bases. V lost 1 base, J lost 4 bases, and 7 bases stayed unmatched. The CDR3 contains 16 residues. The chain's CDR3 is CASSLGTGEHSYGYTF. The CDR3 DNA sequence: TGTGCCAGCAGTTTAGGGACAGGGGAGCATTCCTATGGCTACACCTTC.

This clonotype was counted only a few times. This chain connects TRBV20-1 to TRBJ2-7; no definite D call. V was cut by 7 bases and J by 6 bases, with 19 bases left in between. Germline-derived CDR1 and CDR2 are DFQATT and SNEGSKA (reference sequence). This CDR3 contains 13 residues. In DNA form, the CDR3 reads TGCAGTGTCATCGTTAGAGAAGGCGGCGAGCAGTACTTC. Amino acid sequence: CSVIVREGGEQYF.

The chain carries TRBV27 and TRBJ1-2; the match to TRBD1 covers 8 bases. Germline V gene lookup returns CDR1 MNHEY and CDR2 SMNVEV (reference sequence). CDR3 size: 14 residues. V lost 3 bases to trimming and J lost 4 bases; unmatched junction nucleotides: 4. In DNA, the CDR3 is TGTGCCAGCAGTTTTAACGACAGGGGCTATGGCTACACCTTC. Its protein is CASSFNDRGYGYTF.

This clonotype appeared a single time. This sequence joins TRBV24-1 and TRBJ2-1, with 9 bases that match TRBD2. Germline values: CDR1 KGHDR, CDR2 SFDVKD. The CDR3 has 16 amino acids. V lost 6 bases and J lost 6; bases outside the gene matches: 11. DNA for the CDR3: TGTGCCACCAGTCTTAGCGGGGGACTTTTCCTCAATGAGCAGTTCTTC. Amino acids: CATSLSGGLFLNEQFF.

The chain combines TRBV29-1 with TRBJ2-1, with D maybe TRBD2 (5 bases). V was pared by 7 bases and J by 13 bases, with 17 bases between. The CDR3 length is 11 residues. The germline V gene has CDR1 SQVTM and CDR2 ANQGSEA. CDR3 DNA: TGCAGCGCCGACCCCGGGGAGACCCAGTTCTTC. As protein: CSADPGETQFF.

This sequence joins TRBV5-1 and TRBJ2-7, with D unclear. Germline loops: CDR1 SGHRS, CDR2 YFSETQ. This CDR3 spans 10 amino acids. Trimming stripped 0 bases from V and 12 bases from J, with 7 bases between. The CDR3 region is CASSLDTTYF. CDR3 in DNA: TGCGCCAGCAGCTTGGACACCACGTACTTC.

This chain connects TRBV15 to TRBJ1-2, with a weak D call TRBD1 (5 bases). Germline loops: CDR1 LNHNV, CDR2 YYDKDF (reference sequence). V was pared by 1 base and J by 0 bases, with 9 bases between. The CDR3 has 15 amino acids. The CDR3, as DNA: TGTGCCACCAGCAGAGCCGACAGTGCTAACTATGGCTACACCTTC. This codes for CATSRADSANYGYTF.

For the CDR3, the DNA is TGTGCCAGCAGCTTAAAGGGCGGGACTGACAATGAGCAGTTCTTC. Residues: CASSLKGGTDNEQFF. V is TRBV7-9 and J is TRBJ2-1; TRBD2 is a possible D gene (6 bases). The V gene lost 2 bases and the J gene lost 5 bases, with 13 bases spanning the gap. The CDR3 is 15 residues long. Germline V gives CDR1 SEHNR, CDR2 FQNEAQ (reference sequence).

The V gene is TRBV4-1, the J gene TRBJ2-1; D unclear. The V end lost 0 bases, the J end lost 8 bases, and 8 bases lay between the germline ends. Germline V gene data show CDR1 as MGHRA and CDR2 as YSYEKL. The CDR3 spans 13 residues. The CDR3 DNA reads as TGCGCCAGCAGCCAAGAATTGGGGTATGAGCAGTTCTTC. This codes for CASSQELGYEQFF.

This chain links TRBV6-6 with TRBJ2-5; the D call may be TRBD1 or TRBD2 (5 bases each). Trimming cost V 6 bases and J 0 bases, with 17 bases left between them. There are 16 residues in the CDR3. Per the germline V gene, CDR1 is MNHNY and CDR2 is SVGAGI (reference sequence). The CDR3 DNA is TGTGCCAGCAGCTTCTACGGGGCACCTGACCAAGAGACCCAGTACTTC. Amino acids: CASSFYGAPDQETQYF.

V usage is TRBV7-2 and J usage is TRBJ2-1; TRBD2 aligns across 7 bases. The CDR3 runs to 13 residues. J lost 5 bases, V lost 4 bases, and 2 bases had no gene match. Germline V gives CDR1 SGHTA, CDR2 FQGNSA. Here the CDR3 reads CASSWGTNNEQFF. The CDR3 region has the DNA TGTGCCAGCAGCTGGGGGACTAACAATGAGCAGTTCTTC. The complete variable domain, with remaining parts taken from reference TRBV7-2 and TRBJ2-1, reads GAGVSQSPSNKVTEKGKDVELRCDPISGHTALYWYRQSLGQGLEFLIYFQGNSAPDKSGLPSDRFSAERTGGSVSTLTIQRTQQEDSAVYLCASSWGTNNEQFFGPGTRLTVL.

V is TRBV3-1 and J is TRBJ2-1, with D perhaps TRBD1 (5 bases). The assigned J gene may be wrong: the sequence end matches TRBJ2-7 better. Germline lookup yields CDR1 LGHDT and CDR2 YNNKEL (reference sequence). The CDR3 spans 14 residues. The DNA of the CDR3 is TGTGCCAGCACCTCGCAGGGAACTTACAATGAGCAGTACTTC. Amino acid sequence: CASTSQGTYNEQYF.

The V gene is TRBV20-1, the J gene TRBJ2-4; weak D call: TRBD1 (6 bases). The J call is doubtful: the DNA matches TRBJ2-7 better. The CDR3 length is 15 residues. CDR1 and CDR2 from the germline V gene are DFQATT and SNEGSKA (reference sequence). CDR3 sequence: CSARDYNGRGYEQYF. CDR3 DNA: TGCAGTGCTAGAGATTATAACGGCAGGGGCTACGAGCAGTACTTC.